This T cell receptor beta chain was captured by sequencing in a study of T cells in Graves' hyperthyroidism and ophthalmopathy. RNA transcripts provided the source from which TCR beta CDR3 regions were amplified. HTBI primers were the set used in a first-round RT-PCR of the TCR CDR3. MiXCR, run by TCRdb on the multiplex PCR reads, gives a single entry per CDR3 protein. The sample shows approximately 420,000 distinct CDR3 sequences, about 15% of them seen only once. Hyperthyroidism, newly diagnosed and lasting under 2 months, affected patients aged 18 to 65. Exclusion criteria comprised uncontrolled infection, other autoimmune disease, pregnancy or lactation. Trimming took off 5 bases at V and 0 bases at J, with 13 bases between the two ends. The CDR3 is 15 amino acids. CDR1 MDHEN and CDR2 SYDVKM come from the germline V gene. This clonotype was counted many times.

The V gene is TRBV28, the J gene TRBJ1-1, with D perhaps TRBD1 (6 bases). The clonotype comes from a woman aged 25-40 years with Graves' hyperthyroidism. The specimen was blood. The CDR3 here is CASSRPTGLNTEAFF. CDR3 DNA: TGTGCCAGCAGTCGCCCGACAGGCTTGAACACTGAAGCTTTCTTT. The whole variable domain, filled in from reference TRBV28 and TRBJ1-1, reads DVKVTQSSRYLVKRTGEKVFLECVQDMDHENMFWYRQDPGLGLRLIYFSYDVKMKEKGDIPEGYSVSREKKERFSLILESASTNQTSMYLCASSRPTGLNTEAFFGQGTRLTVV.